This TCR beta chain is from a study of control samples from healthy donors and cancer patients. This clone was counted a single time. Using immunoSEQ multiplex PCR, the repertoire was profiled, and TCRdb retains in-frame clones only, with some absent. The sample lists 80,000 to 100,000 clones; about 90% were seen once. Looked up from germline, CDR1 is SNHLY and CDR2 is FYNNEI. This CDR3 is built from 17 residues. The V gene lost 1 base and the J gene lost 3 bases, with 16 bases spanning the gap. The specimen sequenced was blood. The chain employs TRBV2 and TRBJ2-1; the D gene is possibly TRBD2 (6 bases). This TCR was sampled from a man in his thirties or forties in good health. CDR3 nucleotide sequence: TGTGCCAGCAGTGAAGGGTCGGCGGGAATAGTCTACAATGAGCAGTTCTTC. Translation gives CASSEGSAGIVYNEQFF.